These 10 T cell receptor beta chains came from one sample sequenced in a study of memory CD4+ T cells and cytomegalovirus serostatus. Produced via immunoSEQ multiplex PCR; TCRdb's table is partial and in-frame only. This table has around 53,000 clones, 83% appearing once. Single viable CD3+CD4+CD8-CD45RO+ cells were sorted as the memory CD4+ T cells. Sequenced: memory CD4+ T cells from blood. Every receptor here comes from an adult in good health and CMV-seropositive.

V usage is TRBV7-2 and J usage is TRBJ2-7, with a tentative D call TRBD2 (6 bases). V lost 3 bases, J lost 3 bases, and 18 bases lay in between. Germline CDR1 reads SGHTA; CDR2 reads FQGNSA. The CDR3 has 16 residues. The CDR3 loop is CASSLMTRAGYYEQYF. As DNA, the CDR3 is TGTGCCAGCAGCTTGATGACTAGGGCGGGGTACTACGAGCAGTACTTC.

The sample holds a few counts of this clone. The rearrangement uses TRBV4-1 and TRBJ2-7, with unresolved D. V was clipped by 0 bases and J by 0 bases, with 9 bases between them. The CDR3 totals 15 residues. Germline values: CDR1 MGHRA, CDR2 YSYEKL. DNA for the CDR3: TGCGCCAGCAGCCAAGACATTATCAGCTCCTACGAGCAGTACTTC. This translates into CASSQDIISSYEQYF.

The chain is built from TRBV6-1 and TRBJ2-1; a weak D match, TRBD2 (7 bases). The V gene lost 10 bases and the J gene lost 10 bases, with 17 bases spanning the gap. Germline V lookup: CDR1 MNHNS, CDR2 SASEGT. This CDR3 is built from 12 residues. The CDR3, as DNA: TGTGCCACCTGGGCGGGGGCTGGAGAGCAGTTCTTC. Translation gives CATWAGAGEQFF.

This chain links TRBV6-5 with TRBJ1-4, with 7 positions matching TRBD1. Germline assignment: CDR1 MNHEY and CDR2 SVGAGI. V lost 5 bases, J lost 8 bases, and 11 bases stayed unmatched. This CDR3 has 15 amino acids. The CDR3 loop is CASSVRTGRLEKLFF. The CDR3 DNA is TGTGCCAGCAGTGTTCGGACAGGTCGGCTCGAAAAACTGTTTTTT.

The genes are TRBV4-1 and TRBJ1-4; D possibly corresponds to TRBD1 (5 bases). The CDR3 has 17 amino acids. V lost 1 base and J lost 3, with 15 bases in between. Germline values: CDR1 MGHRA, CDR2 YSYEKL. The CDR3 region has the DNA TGCGCCAGCAGCCAAGGGGTTTTACTGACAGCTAATGAAAAACTGTTTTTT. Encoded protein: CASSQGVLLTANEKLFF.

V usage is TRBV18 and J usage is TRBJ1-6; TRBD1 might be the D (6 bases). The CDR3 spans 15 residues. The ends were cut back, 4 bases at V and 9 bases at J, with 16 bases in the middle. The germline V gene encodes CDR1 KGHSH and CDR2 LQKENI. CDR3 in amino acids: CASSLSGVDSSPLHF. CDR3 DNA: TGTGCCAGCTCACTCTCAGGGGTTGATAGTTCACCCCTCCACTTT.

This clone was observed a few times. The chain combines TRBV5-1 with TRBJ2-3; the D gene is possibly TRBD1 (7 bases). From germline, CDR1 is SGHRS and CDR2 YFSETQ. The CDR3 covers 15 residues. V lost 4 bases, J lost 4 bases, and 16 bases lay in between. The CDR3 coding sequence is TGCGCCAGCAGCATGACAGGGAGGTGGGCAGATACGCAGTATTTT. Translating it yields CASSMTGRWADTQYF.

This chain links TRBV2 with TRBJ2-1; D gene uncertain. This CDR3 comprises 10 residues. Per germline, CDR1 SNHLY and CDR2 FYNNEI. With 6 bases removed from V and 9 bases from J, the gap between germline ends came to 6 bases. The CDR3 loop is CASRRTEQFF. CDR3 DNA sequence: TGTGCCAGCAGAAGGACTGAGCAGTTCTTC.

In nucleotides, the CDR3 is TGTGCCAGCAGCCCTGAGAAGGGATTGAACACTGAAGCTTTCTTT. Amino acids: CASSPEKGLNTEAFF. The chain is built from TRBV7-3 and TRBJ1-1; D unclear. CDR3 length: 15 amino acids. The V gene's germline CDR1 is SGHTA and CDR2 FQGTGA. Trimming left V 5 bases short and J 0 bases short, with 13 bases between.

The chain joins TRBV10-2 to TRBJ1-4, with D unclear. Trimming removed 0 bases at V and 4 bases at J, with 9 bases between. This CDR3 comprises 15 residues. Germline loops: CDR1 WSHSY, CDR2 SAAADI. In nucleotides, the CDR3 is TGCGCCAGCAGTGAGTCGAACAGATTTAATGAAAAACTGTTTTTT. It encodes CASSESNRFNEKLFF.